Included here is one T cell receptor beta chain sequence, with context. This entry is derived from a study of blood T cell repertoires in COVID-19. As for the study in general: Researchers got acute and convalescent COVID-19 samples from the United States, Italy and Spain. Sources were T cells, B-cell-depleted T cells, or PBMCs; the material itself was cDNA or gDNA.

Original handling: Estimation of nucleated cell counts was performed using reference gene primer amplification. Measured with immunoSEQ multiplex PCR; TCRdb has only the in-frame clones, and not every one. V, J and clone size were drawn from that table, and D and trimming were deduced from the DNA. The table includes approximately 110,000 clones, about four fifths detected once. This CDR3 has 19 residues. Sequenced material: peripheral blood. This chain joins TRBV21-1 and TRBJ2-2; the tabulated D call, TRBD2, remains unverified against the DNA. TRBV21-1 corresponds to a pseudogene. The TCR comes from a woman between 65 and 79 years old with acute or convalescent COVID-19. The CDR3 loop is CASSKRGFTSGTNTGELFF. The DNA of the CDR3 is TGTGCCAGCAGCAAAAGGGGATTTACTAGCGGGACTAACACCGGGGAGCTGTTTTTT.